This section outlines one T cell receptor (beta chain) sequence together with its context. Clones were sequenced by immunoSEQ multiplex PCR, and TCRdb holds only the in-frame ones, with some missing. The sample consists of around 370,000 clones, 92% of them appearing once. This sample was taken from a study of Ad26.COV2.S vaccination and SARS-CoV-2 variants. This receptor was taken from a human donor who had recovered from COVID-19. Sequencing was performed on peripheral blood, taken after recovery from COVID-19.

The CDR3 DNA reads TGTGCCAGCAGCTTCCCACACTCCTACGAGCAGTACTTC. It translates to CASSFPHSYEQYF. The rearrangement links TRBV7-2 to TRBJ2-7; D remains ambiguous. Deletions cut 3 bases from V and 0 bases from J, with 6 bases between. The length of the CDR3 is 13 residues. CDR1 is SGHTA and CDR2 is FQGNSA in the germline V gene.